The 11 T cell receptor beta chains listed next were all sequenced from one sample in a study of spatial heterogeneity in lung cancer. Time point: sample taken at primary tumor resection. Tumor, nontumor lung or frozen PBMC supplied whole RNA, sequenced without sorting. MiXCR was run by TCRdb on the 5' RACE reads, yielding one entry per CDR3 protein. In the table there are around 75,000 distinct CDR3 sequences, about an eighth of which are singletons. The input for sequencing was PBMCs, taken at surgery. The receptors were sampled from a male donor with early-stage non-small cell lung cancer.

This clonotype has at least ten counts. J is TRBJ2-7 and V is TRBV30, with D possibly matching TRBD2 (5 bases). The CDR3 covers 15 residues. The germline CDR1 and CDR2 sequences are GTSNPN and SVGIG (reference sequence). V dropped 2 bases and J dropped 0 bases, with 14 bases sitting between them. The CDR3 bases are TGTGCCTGGAGTCTGAGGGAGCGGAGCTCCTACGAGCAGTACTTC. Translating it yields CAWSLRERSSYEQYF.

This clonotype occurred a few times. CDR3 nucleotide sequence: TGCAGTGCTGCGGGACTAACCACAGATACGCAGTATTTT. This codes for CSAAGLTTDTQYF. This chain connects TRBV20-1 to TRBJ2-3; 7 bases are shared with TRBD2. V was clipped by 5 bases and J by 2 bases; unmatched bases: 4. CDR3 length: 13 amino acids. Per the germline V gene, CDR1 is DFQATT and CDR2 is SNEGSKA (reference sequence).

This clonotype was observed a handful of times. This chain joins TRBV4-2 and TRBJ2-7, with D unclear. V was clipped by 4 bases and J by 2 bases, with 15 bases between them. Germline V gene sequence: CDR1 LGHNA, CDR2 YNFKEQ. This CDR3 is 15 amino acids long. In DNA, the CDR3 is TGTGCCAGCAGCCGGAAGGCCGAAACTACCTACGAGCAGTACTTC. This encodes CASSRKAETTYEQYF.

This clonotype has only a few counts. The rearrangement links TRBV6-5 to TRBJ2-7; 9 nucleotides match TRBD1. Trimming at V came to 7 bases and at J to 1 base, leaving 5 bases not matched to a gene. The CDR3 is made up of 14 amino acids. Germline values: CDR1 MNHEY, CDR2 SVGAGI. CDR3 bases: TGTGCCAGCAACCGGGACAGGGCTTCCTACGAGCAGTACTTC. It yields the protein CASNRDRASYEQYF.

This clonotype was counted between two and nine times. This chain uses TRBV24-1 with TRBJ2-1; D possibly uses TRBD1 or TRBD2 (7 bases each). The length of the CDR3 is 12 residues. CDR1 is KGHDR, CDR2 SFDVKD, per germline. The V and J ends lost 9 bases and 8 bases respectively, with 13 bases between them. The CDR3 nucleotides are TGTGCCACCTCCAGGGGGGGGGATGAGCAGTTCTTC. Translated, it gives CATSRGGDEQFF.

This clonotype has a count of ten or more. The rearrangement uses TRBV10-3 and TRBJ2-6, with 12 bases that match TRBD1. V gave up 10 bases and J gave up 1 base; unmatched junction bases: 8. CDR1 is ENHRY, CDR2 SYGVKD, per germline. This CDR3 has 17 residues. The CDR3 coding sequence is TGTGCCACCCGGGAGGGACAGGGGGCTTCTGGGGCCAACGTCCTGACTTTC. Its protein product is CATREGQGASGANVLTF.

This chain uses TRBV23-1 with TRBJ2-1; 10 nucleotides align to TRBD1. TRBV23-1 is noted as an ORF with a role that remains uncertain. The V gene end was trimmed by 2 bases and the J gene end by 5 bases; junction bases not matched to a gene: 0. CDR3 length equals 14 residues. The CDR3 DNA reads TGCGCCAGCAGTCAAGGGACAGGGGACAATGAGCAGTTCTTC. This gives the protein CASSQGTGDNEQFF.

To note about this clonotype: An end of the junction does not agree with germline; a read error may underlie this. This chain links TRBV27 with TRBJ2-3, with 12 bases lining up with TRBD2. The CDR3 has 17 residues. Germline-derived CDR1 and CDR2 are MNHEY and SMNVEV (reference sequence). The CDR3 DNA reads as TGTGCCAGCAGCGTGGGTCTAGCGGGAGGGCCGCTGGGACCTTCTCTTTTT. Its translation is CASSVGLAGGPLGPSLF.

The chain carries TRBV28 and TRBJ2-5, with TRBD1 matching over 7 bases. J gave up 3 bases and V 5 bases, and 3 bases lay outside the gene matches. Germline V gene data show CDR1 as MDHEN and CDR2 as SYDVKM. The CDR3 spans 13 residues. CDR3 amino acids: CASSGDSKETQYF. The CDR3 DNA follows: TGTGCCAGCAGTGGGGACAGCAAAGAGACCCAGTACTTC.

The rearrangement links TRBV10-3 to TRBJ1-4, with D possibly TRBD1 on 6 matching bases. Trimming removed 8 bases from V and 6 bases from J, with 13 bases in between. The CDR3 loop spans 13 amino acids. Looked up from germline, CDR1 is ENHRY and CDR2 is SYGVKD. Here the CDR3 DNA reads TGTGCCATCCAGGGACACCAAGATGAAAAACTGTTTTTT. Its translation is CAIQGHQDEKLFF.

This clonotype came up a few times. This sequence joins TRBV20-1 and TRBJ1-6; D gene ambiguous. Germline loops: CDR1 DFQATT, CDR2 SNEGSKA (reference sequence). V shed 0 bases and J shed 9 bases, with 9 bases lying between them. The CDR3 runs to 13 residues. The CDR3 DNA reads as TGCAGTGCTAGAGATTTCATAGTTTCACCCCTCCACTTT. Translation gives CSARDFIVSPLHF.